Below, 26 T cell receptor beta chains from the same sample are listed, as sequenced in a study of T-cell reconstitution after alpha-beta-depleted transplantation in children. Preparation of the TCRbeta library involved a method that used unique molecular identifiers. A single record per CDR3 protein comes from TCRdb applying MiXCR to the PCR reads. The sample has about a million distinct CDR3 sequences, roughly 29% seen once; the top ten hold roughly 27%. This sample comprised PBMCs, mostly from graft donor cells, obtained 360 days after TCRalphabeta/CD19-depleted stem cell transplant. These receptors all come from a boy under two years old who had a stem cell transplant for SCID, so the T cells may come from the graft donor.

The V and J genes are TRBV5-1 and TRBJ2-3; D possibly corresponds to TRBD1 (6 bases). The CDR3 has 14 amino acids. V was cut by 0 bases and J by 5 bases, with 10 bases left in between. CDR1 SGHRS and CDR2 YFSETQ come from the germline V gene. The CDR3 is CASSLEGVGDTQYF. In DNA form, the CDR3 reads TGCGCCAGCAGCTTGGAGGGGGTGGGAGATACGCAGTATTTT.

The CDR3 loop is CASSLSEGGTDTQYF. The CDR3 DNA reads as TGTGCCAGCAGCTTATCAGAGGGGGGCACAGATACGCAGTATTTT. The chain links TRBV7-8 to TRBJ2-3; D possibly corresponds to TRBD1 (6 bases). V shed 2 bases and J shed 1 base, with 10 bases lying between them. The CDR3 spans 15 residues. Germline V CDR1 and CDR2: SGHVS, FQNEAQ.

V gene TRBV7-9 combines with J gene TRBJ2-2, with 7 bases fitting TRBD1. J was trimmed by 4 bases and V by 5 bases; bases with no gene match: 10. Germline V lookup: CDR1 SEHNR, CDR2 FQNEAQ (reference sequence). The CDR3 has 16 amino acids. The CDR3 DNA is TGTGCCAGCAGCCTTCCTGACAGGGCGAGCACCGGGGAGCTGTTTTTT. It is translated as CASSLPDRASTGELFF.

The V and J genes are TRBV7-2 and TRBJ2-3, with D possibly being TRBD2 (7 bases). The germline V gene encodes CDR1 SGHTA and CDR2 FQGNSA. The V end was cut by 6 bases, the J end by 2 bases, with 21 bases between. The length of the CDR3 is 17 residues. The CDR3 spells CASSSGWGGPVTDTQYF. The CDR3 nucleotides read TGTGCCAGCAGTTCGGGGTGGGGGGGGCCTGTCACAGATACGCAGTATTTT.

This clonotype was seen many times. The J gene is TRBJ2-1, the V gene TRBV27, with a tentative D call TRBD1 (5 bases). Germline values: CDR1 MNHEY, CDR2 SMNVEV (reference sequence). CDR3 length: 14 amino acids. Trimming removed 3 bases from V and 1 base from J, with 7 bases in between. CDR3 region: CASSFQGSYNEQFF. In DNA form, the CDR3 reads TGTGCCAGCAGTTTCCAGGGATCCTACAATGAGCAGTTCTTC.

The chain employs TRBV5-5 and TRBJ2-7; perhaps D is TRBD1 or TRBD2 (5 bases each). Trimming pared 7 bases from V and 2 bases from J, leaving 13 bases between. The V gene's germline CDR1 is SGHKS and CDR2 YYEKEE (reference sequence). The CDR3 sequence is 13 residues long. The CDR3 spells CASDGDGPYEQYF. The CDR3 coding sequence is TGTGCCAGCGACGGGGACGGACCCTACGAGCAGTACTTC. Supplemented by reference TRBV5-5 and TRBJ2-7, the full variable domain reads DAGVTQSPTHLIKTRGQQVTLRCSPISGHKSVSWYQQVLGQGPQFIFQYYEKEERGRGNFPDRFSARQFPNYSSELNVNALLLGDSALYLCASDGDGPYEQYFGPGTRLTVT.

This clonotype was seen repeatedly, ten times or more. The V call is TRBV5-6, the J call TRBJ2-3; 10 nucleotides agree with TRBD2. The germline gives CDR1 SGHDT, CDR2 YYEEEE. V was pared by 1 base and J by 6 bases, with 5 bases of the junction left unmatched. CDR3 length equals 15 residues. The CDR3 loop reads CASSLTSGVSDTQYF. CDR3 coding DNA: TGTGCCAGCAGCTTGACTAGCGGGGTTTCCGATACGCAGTATTTT.

The chain is built from TRBV7-9 and TRBJ1-6; D gene unclear. In germline, CDR1 is SEHNR, CDR2 FQNEAQ (reference sequence). The germline V and J ends were trimmed by 5 bases and 13 bases, with 9 bases remaining between them. This CDR3 contains 11 residues. CDR3 in DNA: TGTGCCAGCAGCCCTGTCGGGCCCCTCCACTTT. As protein: CASSPVGPLHF.

V is TRBV11-2 and J is TRBJ1-1; TRBD1 might be the D (6 bases). V was pared by 5 bases and J by 3 bases, with 13 bases between. Germline V gene sequence: CDR1 SGHAT, CDR2 FQNNGV. This CDR3 is built from 14 residues. This CDR3 reads CASSPQTGYTEAFF. The CDR3 nucleotides are TGTGCCAGCAGCCCCCAGACAGGATACACTGAAGCTTTCTTT.

This chain connects TRBV6-2 or TRBV6-3 to TRBJ2-7; no firm D call. Deletions cut 0 bases from V and 3 bases from J, with 12 bases between. CDR1 is MNHEY and CDR2 is SVGEGT in the germline V gene. The CDR3 has 15 amino acids. In DNA, the CDR3 is TGTGCCAGCAGTTACTCATTTGGTATCTACTACGAGCAGTACTTC. This gives the protein CASSYSFGIYYEQYF.

The table lists this clonotype with a few counts. This rearrangement joins TRBV28 to TRBJ2-5; 7 positions agree with TRBD1. Germline V CDR1 and CDR2: MDHEN, SYDVKM. The V and J ends lost 4 bases and 5 bases, in that order; junction bases with no gene match: 10. The CDR3 runs 15 residues. The CDR3 protein is CASSSPPQGVETQYF. The CDR3 region has the DNA TGTGCCAGCAGTTCCCCTCCTCAGGGGGTTGAGACCCAGTACTTC.

The chain has TRBV3-1 and TRBJ2-1; TRBD2 is a possible D gene (6 bases). The CDR3 length is 16 residues. Germline CDR1 LGHDT, CDR2 YNNKEL (reference sequence). V shed 4 bases and J shed 3 bases, with 16 bases lying between them. CDR3 in amino acids: CASSPTSSFLYNEQFF. CDR3 in DNA: TGTGCCAGCAGCCCTACTAGCTCATTCCTCTACAATGAGCAGTTCTTC.

This clonotype appeared a few times. The J gene is TRBJ2-1, the V gene TRBV5-1; 8 bases fit TRBD1. Trimming cost V 0 bases and J 4 bases; bases outside gene matches: 12. This CDR3 contains 18 residues. Per the germline V gene, CDR1 is SGHRS and CDR2 is YFSETQ. This chain's CDR3 is CASSLGAGGAFGYNEQFF. DNA for the CDR3: TGCGCCAGCAGCTTGGGGGCAGGGGGCGCGTTCGGTTACAATGAGCAGTTCTTC. The full variable domain, completed using reference TRBV5-1 and TRBJ2-1, is KAGVTQTPRYLIKTRGQQVTLSCSPISGHRSVSWYQQTPGQGLQFLFEYFSETQRNKGNFPGRFSGRQFSNSRSEMNVSTLELGDSALYLCASSLGAGGAFGYNEQFFGPGTRLTVL.

This clonotype showed up many times. V and J are TRBV14 and TRBJ2-3; 8 nucleotides line up with TRBD2. The V gene end was trimmed by 0 bases and the J gene end by 10 bases; junction bases not matched to a gene: 24. The CDR3 has 20 amino acids. Germline CDR1 is SGHDN and CDR2 is FVKESK. CDR3 in amino acids: CASSQESIALAGPHSYAQYF. In DNA, the CDR3 is TGTGCCAGCAGCCAAGAAAGTATCGCCCTAGCGGGTCCTCATTCATACGCGCAGTATTTT. Filled out from reference TRBV14 and TRBJ2-3, the complete variable domain reads EAGVTQFPSHSVIEKGQTVTLRCDPISGHDNLYWYRRVMGKEIKFLLHFVKESKQDESGMPNNRFLAERTGGTYSTLKVQPAELEDSGVYFCASSQESIALAGPHSYAQYFGPGTRLTVL.

This chain uses TRBV2 with TRBJ2-3; D is ambiguous. CDR3 length: 14 amino acids. V was cut by 2 bases and J by 0 bases, with 6 bases left in between. Looked up from germline, CDR1 is SNHLY and CDR2 is FYNNEI. CDR3 region: CASSEWISTDTQYF. The CDR3 region has the DNA TGTGCCAGCAGTGAATGGATCAGCACAGATACGCAGTATTTT.

The sample holds many counts of this clonotype. Here the CDR3 reads CASSLTGVHTGELFF. For the CDR3, the DNA is TGTGCCAGCAGCTTAACCGGGGTCCACACCGGGGAGCTGTTTTTT. This chain joins TRBV5-6 and TRBJ2-2; weak D call: TRBD2 (5 bases). Germline CDR1 is SGHDT and CDR2 is YYEEEE. Trimming cost V 2 bases and J 3 bases, with 11 bases left between them. This CDR3 is built from 15 residues.

Only a few counts were recorded for this clonotype. The rearrangement joins TRBV12-3 or TRBV12-4 to TRBJ1-4, with D uncertain. The CDR3 has 14 amino acids. V lost 5 bases and J 7 bases, leaving 14 bases between the germline ends. As DNA, the CDR3 is TGTGCCAGCAGTCTCATATTTTTGGGTGAAAAACTGTTTTTT. This encodes CASSLIFLGEKLFF.

This clonotype was observed many times. The CDR3, as DNA: TGTGCCAGCAGCCGACTAGGCATAGGCTACGAGCAGTACTTC. Translation gives CASSRLGIGYEQYF. The V gene is TRBV12-3 or TRBV12-4, the J gene TRBJ2-7; possible D gene TRBD2, 6 bases. This CDR3 has 14 amino acids. V was pared by 6 bases and J by 3 bases, with 15 bases between.

This sequence joins TRBV29-1 and TRBJ2-3, with D tentatively TRBD2 (6 bases). The germline gives CDR1 SQVTM, CDR2 ANQGSEA. The CDR3 has 16 residues. V was pared by 6 bases and J by 5 bases, with 24 bases between. Here the CDR3 DNA reads TGCAGCGTGGGAGGAGTTGAGGGTAATTTAGGAGATACGCAGTATTTT. Translating gives CSVGGVEGNLGDTQYF.

V gene TRBV20-1 combines with J gene TRBJ1-1; D gene ambiguous. V was trimmed by 4 bases and J by 0 bases, leaving 9 bases between them. The CDR3 spans 13 residues. Germline CDR1 DFQATT, CDR2 SNEGSKA (reference sequence). CDR3 nucleotides: TGCAGTGCTACTGGTCAGATGAACACTGAAGCTTTCTTT. As protein: CSATGQMNTEAFF.

About this clonotype: Since the CDR3 does not end with the conserved phenylalanine or tryptophan, this likely comes from a read error. The rearrangement joins TRBV20-1 to TRBJ1-1; the D is unclear. This CDR3 has 15 residues. V lost 6 bases and J 1 base, leaving 18 bases between the germline ends. Per germline, CDR1 DFQATT and CDR2 SNEGSKA (reference sequence). CDR3 in amino acids: CSATKVRTRNTEAFY. CDR3 sequence (DNA): TGCAGTGCCACCAAAGTACGGACCAGGAACACTGAAGCTTTCTAT.

CDR3 in DNA: TGTGCCTGGAGTGGTGGACAGGGTGGTGAGACCCAGTACTTC. Its translation: CAWSGGQGGETQYF. J is TRBJ2-5 and V is TRBV30, with TRBD1 identical over 8 bases. V trimming: 1 base; J trimming: 5 bases; junction bases outside the gene matches: 6. CDR1 is GTSNPN, CDR2 SVGIG, per germline (reference sequence). The CDR3 totals 14 residues.

The genes are TRBV5-1 and TRBJ2-4; 9 bases are shared with TRBD1. This CDR3 contains 14 residues. V was clipped by 3 bases and J by 6 bases; unmatched bases: 4. Germline CDR1 and CDR2: SGHRS and YFSETQ. CDR3 sequence (DNA): TGCGCCAGCAGCTATACAGGGGGCCTAAACATTCAGTACTTC. It encodes CASSYTGGLNIQYF.

This clonotype was recorded only once. This may be a read error, as it is one base from a much larger clone. The chain uses TRBV6-2 or TRBV6-3 and TRBJ2-3, with a weak D call TRBD2 (6 bases). Trimming left V 7 bases short and J 2 bases short, with 10 bases between. CDR3 length equals 13 residues. Germline CDR1 is MNHEY and CDR2 is SVGEGT. The CDR3, as DNA: TGTGCCAGCAACGGGGGACTCACAGATACGCAGTATTTT. Its translation: CASNGGLTDTQYF.

The chain is built from TRBV10-3 and TRBJ2-1, with 9 nucleotides matching TRBD1. Germline V CDR1 and CDR2: ENHRY, SYGVKD. Losses at the gene ends were 4 bases for V and 3 bases for J; bases not matched to a gene: 10. CDR3 length equals 17 residues. This CDR3 reads CAISGKGTGTNYNEQFF. In DNA, the CDR3 is TGTGCCATCAGTGGGAAAGGGACAGGGACTAACTACAATGAGCAGTTCTTC.

V is TRBV12-3 or TRBV12-4 and J is TRBJ1-6, with 7 bases lining up with TRBD1. The V and J ends lost 4 bases and 8 bases, in that order; junction bases with no gene match: 11. The CDR3 has 16 amino acids. As DNA, the CDR3 is TGTGCCAGCAGTTGGAGCCCGACAGGGATTGATTCACCCCTCCACTTT. It is translated as CASSWSPTGIDSPLHF.